Listed below are T cell receptor beta chains from one sample, sequenced in a study of blood T cell repertoires in COVID-19. Sequencing was performed with immunoSEQ multiplex PCR; in TCRdb, only in-frame clones are kept and a portion is missing. The top ten clones hold 6.9% of a sample with 280,000 or so clones, about 91% of them seen once. Sequences were obtained from peripheral blood. These receptors were obtained from a woman in her twenties or thirties who had recovered from COVID-19. CDR3s leave out the opening cysteine and the closing phenylalanine or tryptophan. Fields, in order: J gene, V gene, CDR3 protein.

>TRBJ1-3|TRBV11-2
ASSSGGTPSGNTIY
>TRBJ1-2|TRBV7-9
ASSSGGAEGYGYT
>TRBJ2-1|TRBV4-1
ASSQDRPSGGHEQF
>TRBJ1-2|TRBV6-1
ASSETGTSHYGYT
>TRBJ1-5|TRBV2
ASSPPDLRGPQH
>TRBJ2-5|TRBV28
ASSFKPTGGETQY
>TRBJ2-7|TRBV2
ASSDLTTYEQY
>TRBJ2-2|TRBV5-1
ASSPGQVNSGELF
>TRBJ1-1|TRBV19
ASSIDQGRAF
>TRBJ2-3|TRBV5-4
ASSPTGTSTDTQY
>TRBJ2-3|TRBV3-1/TRBV3-2
ASSQGSEDTQY
>TRBJ2-7|TRBV5-5
ASSLRQEYSYEQY
>TRBJ1-2|TRBV11-3
ASSLPRTVYGYT
>TRBJ1-1|TRBV7-3
ASSLTLRQGENTEAF
>TRBJ1-4|TRBV27
ASSFAQAAYEKLF
>TRBJ2-1|TRBV25-1
ASKSDRVPEQF
>TRBJ2-2|TRBV11-3
ASSSGSRYTGELF
>TRBJ2-1|TRBV12-3/TRBV12-4
ASSLSGGAKF
>TRBJ1-1|TRBV7-9
ASSHVAISNTEAF
>TRBJ2-3|TRBV7-3
ASSLRLARNTDTQY
>TRBJ1-3|TRBV3-1/TRBV3-2
ASSQGPPGNTIY
>TRBJ1-2|TRBV12-5
ASGFGGGVGYT
>TRBJ1-5|TRBV18
ASSPGTGGSNQPQH
>TRBJ1-6|TRBV12-3/TRBV12-4
ASSLGGRSPLH
>TRBJ1-2|TRBV6-2/TRBV6-3
ASSWGPGQGANGYT
>TRBJ1-5|TRBV7-3
ASSPGSNQPQH
>TRBJ2-7|TRBV7-6
ASSLVRGGYEQY
>TRBJ2-7|TRBV18
ASSPNRDFYYEQY
>TRBJ2-1|TRBV30
AWSPRLDEQF
>TRBJ2-2|TRBV7-2
ASSWGQANTGELF
>TRBJ1-1|TRBV28
ASSSFSGQMNTEAF
>TRBJ1-3|TRBV18
ASSPNTGSSGNTIY
>TRBJ2-1|TRBV7-9
ASSLLGSSYNEQF
>TRBJ2-1|TRBV7-3
ASSLAGGNNEQF
>TRBJ2-5|TRBV6-2/TRBV6-3
ASSSKETQY
>TRBJ1-1|TRBV15
ATSRVATEGAEAF
>TRBJ2-7|TRBV19
ASSLTPAGEQY
>TRBJ1-2|TRBV27
ASSTLTRVGYT
>TRBJ2-7|TRBV6-6
ASSPLGGGPVSYEQY
>TRBJ2-3|TRBV15
ATSRGLARSTDTQY
>TRBJ2-7|TRBV5-5
ASSLIQGVSYEQY
>TRBJ2-1|TRBV30
AWSVIGVNNEQF
>TRBJ2-2|TRBV24-1
ATRTWGGLNTGELF
>TRBJ1-2|TRBV6-5
ASSYTRQRTNYGYT
>TRBJ1-5|TRBV9
ASSPGTGSQPQH
>TRBJ2-6|TRBV7-2
ASSLNLAGSSGANVLT
>TRBJ1-5|TRBV5-1
ASSLASDQPQH
>TRBJ2-2|TRBV5-1
ASSLLGRVVGELF
>TRBJ2-3|TRBV19
ASKVRGRGTDTQY
>TRBJ1-4|TRBV19
ASRNRRGTNEKLF
>TRBJ1-2|TRBV6-1
ASSEQTGSGYT
>TRBJ1-2|TRBV27
ASSSTGGIYGYT
>TRBJ1-1|TRBV11-2
ASRDDRTGLAF